The 22 T cell receptor beta chains below come from one sample, sequenced in a study of low-dose radiotherapy and immunotherapy resistance in tumors. cDNA synthesis used a TRAV/TRBV-specific primer set for both chains. For amplifying TCRs, the PCR ran for roughly 20 cycles with Phusion, which was used together with a constant-region primer and the adapter on the V primers. TCRdb called the reads again in MiXCR, with one record for every CDR3 protein. The table lists tens of thousands of distinct CDR3 sequences, roughly a sixth of them singletons. The sample's time point: before trial treatment. The sequenced sample was PBMCs, obtained before treatment. The receptor set was obtained from a male donor with prostate cancer.

The genes are TRBV10-3 and TRBJ1-6, with TRBD1 as a possible D gene (5 bases). The CDR3 has 16 amino acids. Germline values: CDR1 ENHRY, CDR2 SYGVKD. The V end was cut by 10 bases, the J end by 1 base, with 17 bases between. The DNA for the CDR3 is TGTGCCACCAGGAAAGGGGAGGCTTCCTATAATTCACCCCTCCACTTT. Translation: CATRKGEASYNSPLHF.

The chain carries TRBV11-3 and TRBJ1-1, with 7 bases that match TRBD1. Trimming cost V 5 bases and J 8 bases; bases outside gene matches: 11. The CDR3 consists of 14 residues. Germline assignment: CDR1 SGHNT and CDR2 YENEEA. For the CDR3, the DNA is TGTGCCAGCAGCGACGACCGGGACAGCGAGGAAGCTTTCTTT. This translates into CASSDDRDSEEAFF.

Points on this clonotype: Since a much larger clone is just one base distant, this may be a read error. The rearrangement uses TRBV20-1 and TRBJ2-1, with a possible D match to TRBD1 (5 bases). There are 12 residues in the CDR3. Deletions cut 3 bases from V and 10 bases from J, with 13 bases between. The germline V gene encodes CDR1 DFQATT and CDR2 SNEGSKA (reference sequence). This CDR3 reads CSARDTFYEQFF. In DNA form, the CDR3 reads TGCAGTGCTAGGGACACGTTCTACGAGCAGTTCTTC.

In its sample, this clonotype was seen many times. The V gene is TRBV12-3 or TRBV12-4, the J gene TRBJ2-3; D is ambiguous. This CDR3 spans 14 amino acids. With 0 bases removed from V and 0 bases from J, the gap between germline ends came to 4 bases. CDR3 loop: CASSLARSTDTQYF. The CDR3 region has the DNA TGTGCCAGCAGTTTAGCGCGCAGCACAGATACGCAGTATTTT.

Comments on this clonotype: This may be a read error: a much more frequent sequence differs by one nucleotide. V is TRBV30 and J is TRBJ2-2; 9 positions match TRBD1. CDR3 length equals 16 residues. Germline V gene data show CDR1 as GTSNPN and CDR2 as SVGIG (reference sequence). The CDR3 nucleotides read TGTGTCTGGAGTGCAAACACAGGGGGCAGGGGCGGGGAGCTGTTTTTT. It translates to CVWSANTGGRGGELFF.

There are many counts of this clonotype. V usage is TRBV5-6 and J usage is TRBJ2-3; possible D gene TRBD1, 6 bases. CDR3 size: 17 residues. Germline V CDR1 and CDR2: SGHDT, YYEEEE. Trimming stripped 3 bases from V and 1 base from J, with 18 bases between. The DNA for the CDR3 is TGTGCCAGCAGCTCTGGGTTCCGGGACAAGGGCACAGATACGCAGTATTTT. As protein: CASSSGFRDKGTDTQYF.

The table lists this clonotype with many counts. The V call is TRBV2, the J call TRBJ2-5; 10 positions agree with TRBD2. CDR1 is SNHLY, CDR2 FYNNEI, per germline. The CDR3 sequence is 15 residues long. The junction had 4 bases not matched to a gene; V was cut back by 4 bases and J by 2 bases. The CDR3 region is CASSANSGRQETQYF. Here the CDR3 DNA reads TGTGCCAGCAGTGCAAATAGCGGGAGGCAAGAGACCCAGTACTTC.

This clonotype was observed many times. This CDR3 is CASSQIGYGQGVRSEKLFF. The CDR3 bases are TGTGCCAGCAGCCAAATAGGGTACGGACAGGGGGTGCGGAGTGAAAAACTGTTTTTT. The gene calls are TRBV3-1 and TRBJ1-4; TRBD1 matches 10 bases. Trimming at V came to 2 bases and at J to 7 bases, leaving 16 bases not matched to a gene. The CDR3 contains 19 residues. Looked up from germline, CDR1 is LGHDT and CDR2 is YNNKEL (reference sequence).

Many counts were recorded for this clonotype. The chain joins TRBV5-8 to TRBJ1-6; maybe TRBD1 (6 bases). The CDR3 is 17 residues long. V lost 6 bases, J lost 1 base, and 17 bases lay in between. The V gene's germline CDR1 is SGHTS and CDR2 YDEGEE. The CDR3 coding sequence is TGTGCCAGCATACCCCGTCTAGGGGGATCCTATAATTCACCCCTCCACTTT. Amino acid sequence: CASIPRLGGSYNSPLHF.

This clonotype was counted ten times or more. The chain combines TRBV5-1 with TRBJ2-5; D is uncertain. Germline CDR1 SGHRS, CDR2 YFSETQ. Trimming removed 6 bases from V and 3 bases from J, with 15 bases in between. The CDR3 runs 14 residues. The DNA for the CDR3 is TGCGCCAGCACCCTTGGTGGCGGAGAAGAGACCCAGTACTTC. Amino acid sequence: CASTLGGGEETQYF.

Many counts were recorded for this clonotype. This sequence joins TRBV7-8 and TRBJ1-2; the match to TRBD1 covers 8 bases. Germline trimming cut 4 bases from V and 6 bases from J; bases unmatched to any gene: 4. In germline, CDR1 is SGHVS, CDR2 FQNEAQ. The CDR3 runs to 13 residues. The CDR3 nucleotides are TGTGCCAGCAGCTGGGGACAGGAGGATGGCTACACCTTC. Protein product: CASSWGQEDGYTF.

This clonotype was seen repeatedly, ten times or more. The rearrangement links TRBV11-2 to TRBJ2-1, with D perhaps matching TRBD1 or TRBD2 (5 bases each). CDR1 is SGHAT, CDR2 FQNNGV, per germline. This CDR3 is built from 14 residues. The V end was cut by 8 bases, the J end by 6 bases, with 17 bases between. The DNA for the CDR3 is TGTGCCAGCCGGGGAGCGAGGGGAGCCAATGAGCAGTTCTTC. This sequence encodes CASRGARGANEQFF.

This clonotype was detected many times. The chain employs TRBV20-1 and TRBJ2-7; TRBD2 agrees at 12 bases. This CDR3 contains 15 residues. The germline CDR1 and CDR2 sequences are DFQATT and SNEGSKA (reference sequence). V shed 4 bases, J shed 3 bases, and the junction held 7 bases outside the gene matches. CDR3 in amino acids: CSATGLAGNFYEQYF. The CDR3 DNA sequence: TGCAGTGCTACTGGACTAGCGGGAAACTTCTACGAGCAGTACTTC.

Many counts were recorded for this clonotype. The rearrangement uses TRBV5-1 and TRBJ2-3, with 7 bases identical to TRBD1. The V segment lost 6 bases and the J segment 8 bases; nucleotides outside the gene matches: 12. CDR3 size: 14 residues. Germline CDR1 reads SGHRS; CDR2 reads YFSETQ. The CDR3 coding sequence is TGCGCCAGCATGAGGGGGACAGAGGCGGGTACGCAGTATTTT. Translated, it gives CASMRGTEAGTQYF.

This clonotype came up a few times. The chain joins TRBV12-3 or TRBV12-4 to TRBJ1-6, with D uncertain. The CDR3 is 14 amino acids. V dropped 3 bases and J dropped 7 bases, with 10 bases sitting between them. This CDR3 is CASSFLQQNSPLHF. CDR3 DNA sequence: TGTGCCAGCAGTTTTCTCCAGCAGAATTCACCCCTCCACTTT.

This clonotype was seen many times. The J gene is TRBJ2-7, the V gene TRBV19; D is unresolved. Germline V gene lookup returns CDR1 LNHDA and CDR2 SQIVND (reference sequence). The V end lost 3 bases, the J end lost 5 bases, and 20 bases lay between the germline ends. The CDR3 is made up of 16 amino acids. The CDR3 region is CASSISWATNGDEQYF. In nucleotides, the CDR3 is TGTGCCAGTAGTATTTCATGGGCCACCAATGGGGACGAGCAGTACTTC.

This clonotype was detected ten times or more. Germline is not matched at one junction end, which may reflect a read error. The chain couples TRBV27 to TRBJ1-2; D remains unclear. CDR1 is MNHEY and CDR2 is SMNVEV in the germline V gene (reference sequence). The CDR3 has 13 amino acids. CDR3 nucleotide sequence: TGTGCCAGCAGTTTTTCCAAAGATACAGTACAGAGCTTC. Translating gives CASSFSKDTVQSF.

This clonotype was seen ten or more times. V is TRBV20-1 and J is TRBJ2-1; 9 nucleotides line up with TRBD2. The CDR3 has 14 residues. Germline CDR1 DFQATT, CDR2 SNEGSKA (reference sequence). The junction had 7 bases not matched to a gene; V was cut back by 8 bases and J by 2 bases. CDR3 residues: CSPIRGGAYNEQFF. CDR3 DNA sequence: TGCAGTCCCATCCGCGGGGGGGCCTACAATGAGCAGTTCTTC.

This clonotype was seen ten or more times. The rearrangement links TRBV7-2 to TRBJ1-3; no firm D call. CDR3 length: 15 residues. Trimming left V 0 bases short and J 4 bases short, with 10 bases between. Germline CDR1 reads SGHTA; CDR2 reads FQGNSA. CDR3 nucleotides: TGTGCCAGCAGCTTAGCGAGAGGTCGGGGAAACACCATATATTTT. Translating gives CASSLARGRGNTIYF.

This clonotype has at least ten counts. The chain has TRBV7-9 and TRBJ2-7; D may match TRBD1 or TRBD2 (5 bases each). The CDR3 is 11 amino acids. Looked up from germline, CDR1 is SEHNR and CDR2 is FQNEAQ (reference sequence). Trimming stripped 5 bases from V and 7 bases from J, with 9 bases between. CDR3 loop: CASSPGTEQYF. In DNA, the CDR3 is TGTGCCAGCAGCCCCGGGACGGAGCAGTACTTC.

The table lists this clonotype with many counts. CDR3 residues: CASSQVRTNSPLHF. DNA of the CDR3: TGTGCCAGCAGCCAAGTGCGGACTAATTCACCCCTCCACTTT. The chain links TRBV14 to TRBJ1-6; D is unclear. The CDR3 length is 14 residues. Germline V gives CDR1 SGHDN, CDR2 FVKESK. V gave up 1 base and J gave up 6 bases, with 7 bases separating them.

The V call is TRBV20-1, the J call TRBJ2-1; a weak D match, TRBD2 (6 bases). Looked up from germline, CDR1 is DFQATT and CDR2 is SNEGSKA (reference sequence). The CDR3 runs to 14 residues. The V and J ends lost 1 base and 4 bases respectively, with 11 bases between them. CDR3 sequence: CSARVRLGYNEQFF. CDR3 bases: TGCAGTGCTAGAGTTCGACTAGGATACAATGAGCAGTTCTTC.